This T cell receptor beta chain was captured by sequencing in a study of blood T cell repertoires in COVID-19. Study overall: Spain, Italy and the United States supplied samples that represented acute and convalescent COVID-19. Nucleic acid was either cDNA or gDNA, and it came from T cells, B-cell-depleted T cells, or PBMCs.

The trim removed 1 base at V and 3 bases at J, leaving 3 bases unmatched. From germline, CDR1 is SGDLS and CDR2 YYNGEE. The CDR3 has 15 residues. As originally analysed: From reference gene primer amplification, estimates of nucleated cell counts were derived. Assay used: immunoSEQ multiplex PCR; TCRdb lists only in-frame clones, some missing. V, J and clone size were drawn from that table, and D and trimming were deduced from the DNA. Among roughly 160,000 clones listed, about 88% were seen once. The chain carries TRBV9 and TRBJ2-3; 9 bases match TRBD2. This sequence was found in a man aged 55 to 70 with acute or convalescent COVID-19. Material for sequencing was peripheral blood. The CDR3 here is CASSVIAGDTDTQYF. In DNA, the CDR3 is TGTGCCAGCAGCGTAATAGCGGGAGATACAGATACGCAGTATTTT.